The 12 T cell receptor beta chains reported below all come from one sample, sequenced in a study of cytomegalovirus exposure and HLA in healthy donors. The PCR ran on 60 Vbeta and 13 Jbeta primers. Clones were sequenced by immunoSEQ multiplex PCR, and TCRdb holds only the in-frame ones, with some missing. Found here are around 170,000 clones, around 82% of them singletons; the top ten hold around 6%. Material: PBMCs. These receptors came from a man aged 35 to 55 in good health and CMV-seronegative.

The chain couples TRBV6-1 to TRBJ1-5; D is uncertain. V was clipped by 4 bases and J by 4 bases, with 14 bases between them. Looked up from germline, CDR1 is MNHNS and CDR2 is SASEGT. This CDR3 is built from 15 residues. The CDR3 here is CASSGKPMTNQPQHF. CDR3 sequence (DNA): TGTGCCAGCAGTGGGAAACCGATGACAAATCAGCCCCAGCATTTT.

The chain links TRBV30 to TRBJ1-6; 8 bases line up with TRBD1. Germline assignment: CDR1 GTSNPN and CDR2 SVGIG (reference sequence). J gave up 9 bases and V 4 bases, and 5 bases lay outside the gene matches. The CDR3 covers 13 residues. CDR3 protein: CAWTQGAPSPLHF. The CDR3 DNA reads as TGTGCCTGGACCCAGGGGGCGCCTTCACCCCTCCACTTT. The full variable domain, its missing parts supplied by reference TRBV30 and TRBJ1-6, is SQTIHQWPATLVQPVGSPLSLECTVEGTSNPNLYWYRQAAGRGLQLLFYSVGIGQISSEVPQNLSASRPQDRQFILSSKKLLLSDSGFYLCAWTQGAPSPLHFGNGTRLTVT.

CDR3 DNA sequence: TGTGCCAGCAGGGCAGGGGCGCAAGAGACCCAGTACTTC. This codes for CASRAGAQETQYF. The gene calls are TRBV2 and TRBJ2-5; TRBD1 is a possible D gene (6 bases). Germline V gene sequence: CDR1 SNHLY, CDR2 FYNNEI. This CDR3 comprises 13 residues. V was trimmed by 6 bases and J by 2 bases, leaving 10 bases between them.

The rearrangement joins TRBV7-9 to TRBJ2-6; 9 bases are shared with TRBD1. With 5 bases clipped from V and 2 bases from J, the junction kept 13 bases outside the gene matches. The CDR3 runs to 19 residues. The germline V gene has CDR1 SEHNR and CDR2 FQNEAQ (reference sequence). Written as DNA, the CDR3 is TGTGCCAGCAGCGTTGCCCGGGACAGGGTTTCGGCTGGGGCCAACGTCCTGACTTTC. Encoded protein: CASSVARDRVSAGANVLTF.

The chain is built from TRBV19 and TRBJ1-1; maybe TRBD1 (5 bases). Germline CDR1 reads LNHDA; CDR2 reads SQIVND (reference sequence). The CDR3 is 16 residues long. Trimming left V 4 bases short and J 5 bases short, with 20 bases between. CDR3 DNA: TGTGCCAGTAGTACCCCCCTGATGAGCAAGGGGACTGAAGCTTTCTTT. Translated, it gives CASSTPLMSKGTEAFF. Looking up the rest from reference TRBV19 and TRBJ1-1 gives the full variable domain: DGGITQSPKYLFRKEGQNVTLSCEQNLNHDAMYWYRQDPGQGLRLIYYSQIVNDFQKGDIAEGYSVSREKKESFPLTVTSAQKNPTAFYLCASSTPLMSKGTEAFFGQGTRLTVV.

This clone was counted a few times. The gene calls are TRBV19 and TRBJ2-1, with TRBD2 matching 8 bases. CDR1 and CDR2 from the germline V gene are LNHDA and SQIVND (reference sequence). This CDR3 is built from 18 residues. The ends lost 6 bases at V and 7 bases at J; junction bases unmatched: 20. For the CDR3, the DNA is TGTGCCAGTAGGATTCTCGGGGATGGACTAGCCAGTACGAATGAGCAGTTCTTC. Translating it yields CASRILGDGLASTNEQFF.

The chain employs TRBV5-4 and TRBJ2-5; 8 bases are a match to TRBD1. Germline CDR1 reads SGHNT; CDR2 reads YYREEE (reference sequence). This CDR3 has 15 residues. V was clipped by 5 bases and J by 2 bases; unmatched bases: 8. CDR3 in amino acids: CASSLPGGGQETQYF. The CDR3, as DNA: TGTGCCAGCAGTTTACCAGGGGGCGGGCAAGAGACCCAGTACTTC.

The count of this clone is one. The V call is TRBV30, the J call TRBJ1-5; 9 positions agree with TRBD1. V lost 2 bases, J lost 7 bases, and 9 bases stayed unmatched. The germline CDR1 and CDR2 sequences are GTSNPN and SVGIG (reference sequence). This CDR3 region has 15 residues. CDR3 sequence reads: CAWSTGTGFNQPQHF. The CDR3 DNA reads TGTGCCTGGAGTACCGGGACAGGGTTTAACCAGCCCCAGCATTTT.

In its sample, this clone was seen once. This chain connects TRBV27 to TRBJ2-7; 11 bases match TRBD2. V lost 5 bases and J lost 7; bases outside the gene matches: 10. The V gene's germline CDR1 is MNHEY and CDR2 SMNVEV (reference sequence). This CDR3 contains 15 residues. The DNA of the CDR3 is TGTGCCAGCAGTAAGTTGACTAGCGGGATGAGGGAGCAGTACTTC. Its protein is CASSKLTSGMREQYF.

The V gene is TRBV15, the J gene TRBJ1-3; tentative D call: TRBD1 (5 bases). The V gene lost 4 bases and the J gene lost 3 bases, with 10 bases spanning the gap. Germline V gives CDR1 LNHNV, CDR2 YYDKDF (reference sequence). This CDR3 has 14 residues. The CDR3 sequence is CATSKRDSGNTIYF. Here the CDR3 DNA reads TGTGCCACCAGCAAACGAGACAGTGGAAACACCATATATTTT.

The chain employs TRBV20-1 and TRBJ2-5; tentative D call: TRBD2 (6 bases). The V end was cut by 6 bases, the J end by 10 bases, with 15 bases between. The CDR3 runs to 11 residues. The germline V gene encodes CDR1 DFQATT and CDR2 SNEGSKA (reference sequence). The CDR3 loop is CSARTGERQYF. DNA for the CDR3: TGCAGTGCCCGGACGGGGGAGCGCCAGTACTTC.

The chain uses TRBV7-6 and TRBJ2-2, with 8 bases that match TRBD2. The length of the CDR3 is 15 residues. Per the germline V gene, CDR1 is SGHVS and CDR2 is FNYEAQ. Germline trimming cut 4 bases from V and 6 bases from J; bases unmatched to any gene: 7. The CDR3 loop is CASSSVAGLPGELFF. CDR3 nucleotides: TGTGCCAGCAGCTCCGTAGCGGGGTTACCCGGGGAGCTGTTTTTT.